The clone carrying this T cell receptor beta chain was recorded a few times. These data belong to a study of T-cell memory formation after mild COVID-19. Barcoded TCR alpha and TCR beta cDNA libraries with UMIs came from 5'RACE using constant-segment primers. TCRdb analysed the 5' RACE reads with MiXCR anew, one entry per CDR3 protein. The profile shows about 350,000 distinct CDR3 sequences, 20% of them singletons. CDR1 SGHRS and CDR2 YFSETQ come from the germline V gene. There are 14 residues in the CDR3. V gave up 4 bases and J gave up 4 bases; unmatched junction bases: 5. This TCR derives from a man younger than 35 who had mild COVID-19 (a few samples of this study predate the infection). Cell type and time point are not known. The source material was PBMCs or a T cell subset sorted from them (not recorded which). The V call is TRBV5-1, the J call TRBJ2-3, with 8 bases aligning to TRBD1. CDR3 in DNA: TGCGCCAGCAGCCCCCAGGGGGCCCCAGATACGCAGTATTTT. Translated, it gives CASSPQGAPDTQYF.